A single sample is the source of the 30 T cell receptor beta chains below, sequenced in a study of cytomegalovirus exposure and HLA in healthy donors (dated by TCRdb to 2017 to 2019). Receptor amplification or capture employed the immunoSEQ multiplex PCR assay. Held by TCRdb, this immuneACCESS table contains in-frame sequences only and omits some clones. Under half of the omission traces to an unresolved V gene where checked; the cause of the rest is unknown. The sample profile shows roughly 270,000 clones; roughly 90% of them were found once. Around 0.9% of the sample goes to the ten largest clones. The source material was PBMCs. The receptors originated from a woman aged 18-30 years in good health and CMV-seronegative.

V gene TRBV9 combines with J gene TRBJ2-5, with TRBD1 identical over 7 bases. The CDR3 has 13 amino acids. Per the germline V gene, CDR1 is SGDLS and CDR2 is YYNGEE. Unmatched junction bases numbered 5, after V lost 4 bases and J lost 5 bases. DNA for the CDR3: TGTGCCAGCAGCACCAGGACAGGCGAGACCCAGTACTTC. This gives the protein CASSTRTGETQYF.

This sequence joins TRBV6-5 and TRBJ2-7, with D perhaps matching TRBD1 (5 bases). Trimming took off 6 bases at V and 0 bases at J, with 6 bases between the two ends. The CDR3 runs to 12 residues. Per the germline V gene, CDR1 is MNHEY and CDR2 is SVGAGI. CDR3 amino acids: CASRDTSYEQYF. The CDR3 DNA follows: TGTGCCAGCAGGGACACCTCCTACGAGCAGTACTTC.

The genes are TRBV7-9 and TRBJ2-7; D might be TRBD1 (7 bases). CDR1 is SEHNR and CDR2 is FQNEAQ in the germline V gene (reference sequence). The CDR3 extends over 15 amino acids. The V end lost 1 base, the J end lost 5 bases, and 15 bases lay between the germline ends. The CDR3 DNA sequence: TGTGCCAGCAGCTTAGTGTGGGGGGACAGAAACGAGCAGTACTTC. Its protein product is CASSLVWGDRNEQYF. Together with reference TRBV7-9 and TRBJ2-7, the CDR3 gives the full variable domain: DTGVSQNPRHKITKRGQNVTFRCDPISEHNRLYWYRQTLGQGPEFLTYFQNEAQLEKSRLLSDRFSAERPKGSFSTLEIQRTEQGDSAMYLCASSLVWGDRNEQYFGPGTRLTVT.

This chain uses TRBV6-6 with TRBJ2-1, with 8 positions matching TRBD2. There are 14 residues in the CDR3. Unmatched junction bases numbered 11, after V lost 7 bases and J lost 9 bases. CDR1 is MNHNY, CDR2 SVGAGI, per germline (reference sequence). In nucleotides, the CDR3 is TGTGCCAGCACCTCGCTAGCGGGTCGAATTGAGCAGTTCTTC. Translation gives CASTSLAGRIEQFF.

The CDR3 DNA is TGTGCCAGCAGTTTCGGGGGAGGGCCCTCCTACGAGCAGTACTTC. This sequence encodes CASSFGGGPSYEQYF. This chain connects TRBV28 to TRBJ2-7; 7 nucleotides match TRBD2. The CDR3 sequence is 15 residues long. From germline, CDR1 is MDHEN and CDR2 SYDVKM. V was clipped by 3 bases and J by 0 bases; unmatched bases: 5.

This clone was seen only once. V gene TRBV6-5 combines with J gene TRBJ2-2, with a weak D call TRBD2 (7 bases). CDR1 MNHEY and CDR2 SVGAGI come from the germline V gene. This CDR3 is built from 14 residues. The V end lost 2 bases, the J end lost 6 bases, and 10 bases lay between the germline ends. The CDR3 here is CASSYRGGAGELFF. CDR3 sequence (DNA): TGTGCCAGCAGTTACCGAGGGGGGGCCGGGGAGCTGTTTTTT.

This chain links TRBV5-1 with TRBJ1-1, with D possibly matching TRBD1 (6 bases). The CDR3 totals 13 residues. CDR1 is SGHRS and CDR2 is YFSETQ in the germline V gene. Trimming pared 3 bases from V and 1 base from J, leaving 7 bases between. Written as DNA, the CDR3 is TGCGCCAGCAGCTGGGGACAGAACACTGAAGCTTTCTTT. Translation: CASSWGQNTEAFF. Variable domain in full (rest from reference TRBV5-1 and TRBJ1-1): KAGVTQTPRYLIKTRGQQVTLSCSPISGHRSVSWYQQTPGQGLQFLFEYFSETQRNKGNFPGRFSGRQFSNSRSEMNVSTLELGDSALYLCASSWGQNTEAFFGQGTRLTVV.

This clone was counted once. The rearrangement joins TRBV10-2 to TRBJ2-7; perhaps TRBD1 as D (6 bases). Germline values: CDR1 WSHSY, CDR2 SAAADI. V was clipped by 3 bases and J by 1 base, with 10 bases between them. The CDR3 sequence is 14 residues long. CDR3 bases: TGCGCCAGCAGTGATCTCACAGGGTCCTACGAGCAGTACTTC. Translation: CASSDLTGSYEQYF.

The rearrangement uses TRBV4-1 and TRBJ2-7; D is ambiguous. The CDR3 consists of 11 residues. Per germline, CDR1 MGHRA and CDR2 YSYEKL. The germline V and J ends were trimmed by 1 base and 7 bases, with 5 bases remaining between them. The CDR3 DNA is TGCGCCAGCAGCCAAGCTTATGAGCAGTACTTC. Translating gives CASSQAYEQYF.

The chain carries TRBV18 and TRBJ2-7; D is possibly TRBD1 (7 bases). CDR1 is KGHSH and CDR2 is LQKENI in the germline V gene. CDR3 length: 14 residues. The ends were cut back, 3 bases at V and 5 bases at J, with 14 bases in the middle. Here the CDR3 reads CASSPFRGDNEQYF. CDR3 in DNA: TGTGCCAGCTCACCCTTCAGGGGGGATAACGAGCAGTACTTC.

The rearrangement links TRBV4-2 to TRBJ2-5; tentatively, D is TRBD1 (6 bases). Germline V lookup: CDR1 LGHNA, CDR2 YNFKEQ. The CDR3 has 15 residues. V dropped 2 bases and J dropped 5 bases, with 15 bases sitting between them. The CDR3: CASSQSGGNGETQYF. The CDR3 DNA follows: TGTGCCAGCAGCCAATCTGGGGGCAACGGTGAGACCCAGTACTTC.

The J gene is TRBJ2-2, the V gene TRBV7-3; 12 bases match TRBD2. J lost 2 bases, V lost 7 bases, and 5 bases had no gene match. This CDR3 comprises 16 residues. CDR1 is SGHTA and CDR2 is FQGTGA in the germline V gene. The CDR3 coding sequence is TGTGCCAGCAAACTAGCGGGAGGTCTAAACACCGGGGAGCTGTTTTTT. The encoded protein is CASKLAGGLNTGELFF.

V and J are TRBV28 and TRBJ2-5, with 7 positions matching TRBD1. The germline gives CDR1 MDHEN, CDR2 SYDVKM. The CDR3 covers 14 residues. The V gene end was trimmed by 2 bases and the J gene end by 6 bases; junction bases not matched to a gene: 6. This chain's CDR3 is CASSLGTEIKTQYF. DNA of the CDR3: TGTGCCAGCAGTTTAGGGACAGAGATAAAGACCCAGTACTTC.

This clone was found a few times. CDR3 nucleotide sequence: TGTGCCAGCAGCGGAGGGACTAGCGGGGGCGTGCACGAGCAGTACTTC. Protein sequence: CASSGGTSGGVHEQYF. V gene TRBV11-2 combines with J gene TRBJ2-7; 14 bases align to TRBD2. Germline CDR1 and CDR2: SGHAT and FQNNGV. CDR3 length: 16 amino acids. Trimming removed 5 bases from V and 5 bases from J; junction bases left unmatched: 8.

The chain recombines TRBV28 with TRBJ2-5, with D possibly being TRBD2 (6 bases). Germline loops: CDR1 MDHEN, CDR2 SYDVKM. V gave up 3 bases and J gave up 2 bases, with 13 bases separating them. The CDR3 consists of 15 residues. CDR3 in amino acids: CASSLTPSGQETQYF. Here the CDR3 DNA reads TGTGCCAGCAGTTTGACCCCCAGCGGGCAAGAGACCCAGTACTTC.

V gene TRBV2 combines with J gene TRBJ2-2, with D perhaps TRBD1 (6 bases). Germline CDR1 SNHLY, CDR2 FYNNEI. This CDR3 has 16 amino acids. With 1 base removed from V and 7 bases from J, the gap between germline ends came to 16 bases. The CDR3 reads CASSEEGRGRIGELFF. The DNA for the CDR3 is TGTGCCAGCAGTGAAGAGGGCAGGGGTAGGATCGGGGAGCTGTTTTTT.

The chain has TRBV7-2 and TRBJ1-6, with a tentative D call TRBD1 (6 bases). Germline V CDR1 and CDR2: SGHTA, FQGNSA. Trimming pared 2 bases from V and 1 base from J, leaving 18 bases between. This CDR3 is built from 19 residues. This chain's CDR3 is CASSLQNVRGMSYNSPLHF. The CDR3 nucleotides are TGTGCCAGCAGCTTACAAAACGTGAGGGGGATGTCCTATAATTCACCCCTCCACTTT.

This clone was counted once. The rearrangement uses TRBV29-1 and TRBJ2-5, with D maybe TRBD2 (6 bases). The CDR3 consists of 13 residues. V was cut by 6 bases and J by 2 bases, with 13 bases left in between. Germline CDR1 reads SQVTM; CDR2 reads ANQGSEA. DNA of the CDR3: TGCAGCGTGCGGGACTCATTTCAAGAGACCCAGTACTTC. Its translation is CSVRDSFQETQYF.

The V gene is TRBV2, the J gene TRBJ2-1; D unresolved. The V gene's germline CDR1 is SNHLY and CDR2 FYNNEI. This CDR3 has 12 amino acids. The V end lost 4 bases, the J end lost 4 bases, and 5 bases lay between the germline ends. Here the CDR3 reads CASSVFYNEQFF. The CDR3 nucleotides are TGTGCCAGCAGTGTCTTTTACAATGAGCAGTTCTTC.

This sequence joins TRBV6-1 and TRBJ2-6; tentative D call: TRBD2 (5 bases). V was trimmed by 7 bases and J by 2 bases, leaving 12 bases between them. Germline lookup yields CDR1 MNHNS and CDR2 SASEGT. CDR3 length equals 15 residues. Written as DNA, the CDR3 is TGTGCCAGCATGACAATCGGGACTGGGGCCAACGTCCTGACTTTC. This codes for CASMTIGTGANVLTF.

This chain links TRBV6-1 with TRBJ1-1; tentative D call: TRBD1 (5 bases). From germline, CDR1 is MNHNS and CDR2 SASEGT. The length of the CDR3 is 14 residues. Trimming left V 7 bases short and J 0 bases short, with 12 bases between. The CDR3: CASKAGRMNTEAFF. The DNA for the CDR3 is TGTGCCAGCAAGGCAGGGCGCATGAACACTGAAGCTTTCTTT.

J is TRBJ2-3 and V is TRBV5-1; maybe TRBD2 (6 bases). Germline lookup yields CDR1 SGHRS and CDR2 YFSETQ. Trimming took off 5 bases at V and 5 bases at J, with 18 bases between the two ends. The CDR3 length is 15 residues. CDR3 nucleotide sequence: TGCGCCAGCAGTTCGACTAGTGGGGGTCAAGATACGCAGTATTTT. Translating it yields CASSSTSGGQDTQYF.

The rearrangement uses TRBV27 and TRBJ1-6; 9 nucleotides align to TRBD1. Trimming at V came to 4 bases and at J to 7 bases, leaving 2 bases not matched to a gene. Germline CDR1 and CDR2: MNHEY and SMNVEV (reference sequence). This CDR3 comprises 14 residues. The DNA of the CDR3 is TGTGCCAGCAGTTGGACAGGGGAAAATTCACCCCTCCACTTT. This sequence encodes CASSWTGENSPLHF.

This clone appeared a single time. V usage is TRBV28 and J usage is TRBJ2-7; 14 bases are shared with TRBD2. CDR3 size: 18 residues. CDR1 is MDHEN, CDR2 SYDVKM, per germline. V shed 5 bases and J 5 bases; nucleotides not matched to a gene: 14. The CDR3 spells CASSLRPLGLAGAHEQYF. CDR3 coding DNA: TGTGCCAGCAGTCTCCGACCCCTGGGACTAGCGGGAGCGCACGAGCAGTACTTC.

Details on this clone: In the same sample, other DNA sequences code for this CDR3. The chain couples TRBV9 to TRBJ2-3, with D possibly matching TRBD1 (5 bases). The CDR3 has 15 residues. CDR1 is SGDLS, CDR2 YYNGEE, per germline. V gave up 0 bases and J gave up 0 bases, with 8 bases separating them. CDR3 sequence (DNA): TGTGCCAGCAGCGTAGGTGGGGCTAGCACAGATACGCAGTATTTT. Protein product: CASSVGGASTDTQYF.

The chain joins TRBV6-5 to TRBJ1-3; a weak D match, TRBD1 (6 bases). The germline V gene encodes CDR1 MNHEY and CDR2 SVGAGI. The CDR3 sequence is 13 residues long. Trimming took 6 bases from V and 8 from J, leaving 14 bases between them. The CDR3 region is CASRQGSVDTIYF. CDR3 DNA: TGTGCCAGCAGACAGGGTTCGGTGGACACCATATATTTT.

The chain employs TRBV7-3 and TRBJ2-3; 12 nucleotides match TRBD2. V was pared by 5 bases and J by 6 bases, with 6 bases of the junction left unmatched. CDR3 length: 15 residues. In germline, CDR1 is SGHTA, CDR2 FQGTGA. CDR3 in DNA: TGTGCCAGCAGCCCGGGACTAGCGGGCAACGATACGCAGTATTTT. Its translation: CASSPGLAGNDTQYF.

The rearrangement uses TRBV5-6 and TRBJ2-1; no clear D gene. The CDR3 consists of 15 residues. Trimming pared 7 bases from V and 2 bases from J, leaving 16 bases between. The germline gives CDR1 SGHDT, CDR2 YYEEEE. The CDR3 sequence is CASAEAQRTYNEQFF. The CDR3 DNA reads as TGTGCCAGCGCTGAGGCTCAGCGAACCTACAATGAGCAGTTCTTC.

CDR3 region: CASTRGPYEQYF. The CDR3 region has the DNA TGTGCCAGCACACGAGGTCCTTACGAGCAGTACTTC. J is TRBJ2-7 and V is TRBV6-1; D gene unclear. CDR3 length: 12 residues. Germline CDR1 reads MNHNS; CDR2 reads SASEGT. V lost 7 bases and J lost 4, with 11 bases in between.

V usage is TRBV5-1 and J usage is TRBJ1-4; 7 bases are shared with TRBD1. The CDR3 contains 16 residues. J was trimmed by 2 bases and V by 4 bases; bases with no gene match: 8. Per germline, CDR1 SGHRS and CDR2 YFSETQ. CDR3 loop: CASSPLTGATNEKLFF. The CDR3 DNA reads TGCGCCAGCAGCCCGCTAACAGGGGCCACTAATGAAAAACTGTTTTTT.